These 5 T cell receptor beta chains came from one sample sequenced in a study of blood T cell repertoires in COVID-19. Profiled with immunoSEQ multiplex PCR; TCRdb holds only in-frame clones, not every one. The sample has fewer than 55,000 clones; roughly 83% are singletons. Material for sequencing was peripheral blood. The receptors were sampled from a woman aged 60-75 years with acute or convalescent COVID-19.

The chain couples TRBV5-1 to TRBJ2-5; TRBD2 might be the D (6 bases). Per germline, CDR1 SGHRS and CDR2 YFSETQ. The CDR3 contains 14 residues. Trimming took 4 bases from V and 5 from J, leaving 15 bases between them. CDR3 loop: CASSTGTGGETQYF. The CDR3 DNA follows: TGCGCCAGCAGCACGGGGACTGGGGGGGAGACCCAGTACTTC.

V gene TRBV2 combines with J gene TRBJ2-3; 8 bases are shared with TRBD1. The junction had 5 bases not matched to a gene; V was cut back by 5 bases and J by 1 base. Germline CDR1 SNHLY, CDR2 FYNNEI. This CDR3 region has 15 residues. The DNA for the CDR3 is TGTGCCAGCAGTACAGGGGGATTGGGCACAGATACGCAGTATTTT. It translates to CASSTGGLGTDTQYF.

This chain connects TRBV28 to TRBJ2-5, with 9 bases fitting TRBD2. Germline V gives CDR1 MDHEN, CDR2 SYDVKM. The CDR3 consists of 17 residues. After removal of 6 bases from V and 5 bases from J, the junction contained 16 bases not matched to a gene. CDR3 bases: TGTGCCAGCAGCGAGTCCTCTAGCGGGGCCCGACGGGAGACCCAGTACTTC. Translating gives CASSESSSGARRETQYF.

V gene TRBV9 combines with J gene TRBJ1-1; 8 bases fit TRBD1. J lost 5 bases, V lost 4 bases, and 10 bases had no gene match. Germline CDR1 and CDR2: SGDLS and YYNGEE. The CDR3 consists of 15 residues. CDR3 loop: CASSLIGTGGTEAFF. Here the CDR3 DNA reads TGTGCCAGCAGCCTGATAGGGACAGGAGGAACTGAAGCTTTCTTT.

V gene TRBV7-9 combines with J gene TRBJ2-3, with D perhaps matching TRBD2 (6 bases). Trimming took off 7 bases at V and 5 bases at J, with 22 bases between the two ends. The CDR3 loop spans 16 amino acids. Germline CDR1 and CDR2: SEHNR and FQNEAQ (reference sequence). CDR3 in amino acids: CASTWISESGEDTQYF. In DNA, the CDR3 is TGTGCCAGCACGTGGATTAGTGAATCGGGAGAAGATACGCAGTATTTT.